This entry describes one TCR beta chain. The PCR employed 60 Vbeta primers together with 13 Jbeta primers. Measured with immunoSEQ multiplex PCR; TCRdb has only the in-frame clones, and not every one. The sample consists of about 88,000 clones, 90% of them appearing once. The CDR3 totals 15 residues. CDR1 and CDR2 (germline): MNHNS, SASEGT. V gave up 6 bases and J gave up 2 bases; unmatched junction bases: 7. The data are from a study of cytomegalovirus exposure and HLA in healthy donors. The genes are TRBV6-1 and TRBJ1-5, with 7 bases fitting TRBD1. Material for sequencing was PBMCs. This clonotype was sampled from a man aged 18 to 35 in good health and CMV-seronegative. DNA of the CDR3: TGTGCCAGCAGACCCGACAGGGTGGGCAATCAGCCCCAGCATTTT. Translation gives CASRPDRVGNQPQHF.